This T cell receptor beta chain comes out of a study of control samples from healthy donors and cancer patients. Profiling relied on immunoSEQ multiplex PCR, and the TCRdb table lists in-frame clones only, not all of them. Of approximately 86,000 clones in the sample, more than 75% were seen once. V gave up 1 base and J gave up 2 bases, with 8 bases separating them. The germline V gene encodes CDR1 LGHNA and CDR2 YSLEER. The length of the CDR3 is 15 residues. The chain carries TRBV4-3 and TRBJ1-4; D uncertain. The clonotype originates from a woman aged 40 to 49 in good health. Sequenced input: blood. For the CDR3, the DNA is TGCGCCAGCAGCCAAGGTTACACCACTAATGAAAAACTGTTTTTT. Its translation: CASSQGYTTNEKLFF.